This T cell receptor beta chain originates from a study of T cells in narcolepsy. Germline CDR1 is GTSNPN and CDR2 is SVGIG (reference sequence). Between the trimmed V and J ends, which lost 7 bases and 10 bases, there was a span of 16 bases. The CDR3 consists of 11 residues. Sequencing was performed with immunoSEQ multiplex PCR; in TCRdb, only in-frame clones are kept and a portion is missing. The table lists approximately 22,000 clones, 50% to 65% of them singletons. This TCR derives from a human donor in good health. The chain uses TRBV30 and TRBJ1-2; D unresolved. Material: memory (CD45RA-) CD4+ T cells from blood. The CDR3 reads CASLSAGHYTF. The CDR3 DNA reads TGTGCCTCGCTCTCGGCTGGCCACTACACCTTC.